Included here is one T cell receptor beta chain sequence, with context. This specimen belongs to a study of blood T cell repertoires in COVID-19. Study details: Sites in the United States, Italy and Spain provided acute and convalescent COVID-19 samples. PBMCs, B-cell-depleted T cells, or T cells were the source of the cDNA or gDNA that made up the material.

V dropped 3 bases and J dropped 7 bases, with 13 bases sitting between them. Germline loops: CDR1 DFQATT, CDR2 SNEGSKA (reference sequence). CDR3 length: 13 residues. In the authors' workflow: Amplification with reference gene primers provided the estimates of nucleated cell counts. Profiling relied on immunoSEQ multiplex PCR, and the TCRdb table lists in-frame clones only, not all of them. V, J and clone size were drawn from that table, and D and trimming were deduced from the DNA. The sample shows 240,000 or so clones, approximately 86% of them seen only once. The clonotype was recovered from a woman between 65 and 79 years old with active or convalescent COVID-19. The chain couples TRBV20-1 to TRBJ1-5; D is unclear. The sequenced material came from peripheral blood. CDR3 protein: CSASFRQYQPQHF. The CDR3 DNA reads TGCAGTGCTAGTTTCAGGCAATACCAGCCCCAGCATTTT.